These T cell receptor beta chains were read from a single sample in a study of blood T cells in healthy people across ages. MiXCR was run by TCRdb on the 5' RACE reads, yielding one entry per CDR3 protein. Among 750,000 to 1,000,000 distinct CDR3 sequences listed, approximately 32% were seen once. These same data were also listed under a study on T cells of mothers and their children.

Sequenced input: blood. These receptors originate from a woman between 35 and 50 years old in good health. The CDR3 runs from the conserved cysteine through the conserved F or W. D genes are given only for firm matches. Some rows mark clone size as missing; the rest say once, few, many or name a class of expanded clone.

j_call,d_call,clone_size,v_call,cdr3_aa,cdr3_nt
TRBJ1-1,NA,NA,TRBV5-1,CASRAERNTEAFF,TGCGCCAGCAGGGCCGAGAGAAACACTGAAGCTTTCTTT
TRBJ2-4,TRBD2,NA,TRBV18,CASSPAQGPGGIQYF,TGTGCCAGCTCACCCGCTCAGGGCCCGGGGGGCATTCAGTACTTC
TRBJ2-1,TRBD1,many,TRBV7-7,CASSPDRDNEQFF,TGTGCTAGCAGCCCTGACAGGGACAATGAGCAGTTCTTC
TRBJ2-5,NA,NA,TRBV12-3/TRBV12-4,CASSIGSPDTQYF,TGTGCCAGCAGTATAGGGAGCCCAGATACGCAGTACTTC
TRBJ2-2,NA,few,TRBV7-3,CASSPLPAGELFF,TGTGCCAGCAGCCCTCTCCCGGCGGGGGAGCTGTTTTTT
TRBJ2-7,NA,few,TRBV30,CAWSVKLYYEQYF,TGTGCCTGGAGTGTAAAGCTCTACTACGAGCAGTACTTC
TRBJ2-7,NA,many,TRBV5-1,CASSFSAGASSTYEQYF,TGCGCCAGCAGCTTTAGCGCAGGGGCTTCTTCTACCTACGAGCAGTACTTC
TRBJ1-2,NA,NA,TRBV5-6,CASSPGRTNNYGYTF,TGTGCCAGCAGCCCCGGACGGACTAATAACTATGGCTACACCTTC
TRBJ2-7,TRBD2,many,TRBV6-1,CATAGLAGYEQYF,TGTGCCACCGCAGGACTAGCGGGCTACGAGCAGTACTTC
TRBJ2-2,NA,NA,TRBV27,CASSFVRGSSGELFF,TGTGCCAGCAGTTTCGTTAGGGGTTCGTCCGGGGAGCTGTTTTTT
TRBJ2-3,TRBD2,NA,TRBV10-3,CAINQLAGDETQYF,TGTGCCATCAATCAACTAGCGGGAGATGAGACGCAGTATTTT
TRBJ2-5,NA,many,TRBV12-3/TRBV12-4,CASSFPSLRGARETQYF,TGTGCCAGCAGTTTCCCCTCATTACGGGGGGCAAGGGAGACCCAGTACTTC
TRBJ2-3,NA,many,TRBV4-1,CASSQDSPSTDTQYF,TGCGCCAGCAGCCAAGATTCTCCCAGCACAGATACGCAGTATTTT
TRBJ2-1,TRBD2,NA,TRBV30,CAWSNKRGGPVLVYNEQFF,TGTGCCTGGAGTAACAAGCGGGGGGGCCCTGTGTTAGTGTACAATGAGCAGTTCTTC
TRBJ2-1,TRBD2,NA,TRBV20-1,CSATGGGIYNEQFF,TGCAGTGCTACCGGGGGGGGGATATACAATGAGCAGTTCTTC
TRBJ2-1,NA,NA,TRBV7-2,CASSSWSRPHNEQFF,TGTGCCAGCAGCTCGTGGTCTAGGCCTCACAATGAGCAGTTCTTC
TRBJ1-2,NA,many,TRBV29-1,CSASWSYGYTF,TGCAGCGCCAGTTGGTCCTATGGCTACACCTTC
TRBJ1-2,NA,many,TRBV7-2,CASSDGLYGYTF,TGTGCCAGCAGCGACGGATTATATGGCTACACCTTC
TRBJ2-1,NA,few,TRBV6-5,CASSYSGRGPYNEQFF,TGTGCCAGCAGTTACTCGGGGCGGGGGCCCTACAATGAGCAGTTCTTC
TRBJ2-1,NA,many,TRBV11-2,CASLVRSGEQFF,TGTGCCAGCCTAGTCCGTTCTGGTGAGCAGTTCTTC
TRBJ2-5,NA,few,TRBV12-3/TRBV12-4,CASSPELWGTQYF,TGTGCCAGCAGTCCAGAGCTGTGGGGGACCCAGTACTTC
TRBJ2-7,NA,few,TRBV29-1,CSVEDEGGYEQYF,TGCAGCGTTGAGGATGAGGGGGGTTACGAGCAGTACTTC
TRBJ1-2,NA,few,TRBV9,CASSGWRGSPYGYTF,TGTGCCAGCAGCGGTTGGCGGGGGAGCCCCTATGGCTACACCTTC
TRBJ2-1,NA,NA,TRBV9,CASSVAGDGQFF,TGTGCCAGCAGCGTAGCTGGGGATGGGCAGTTCTTC
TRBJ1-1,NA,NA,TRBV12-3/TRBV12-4,CASSWSGRKTEAFF,TGTGCCAGCAGTTGGTCAGGGCGAAAGACTGAAGCTTTCTTT
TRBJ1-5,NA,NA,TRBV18,CASSRVGTDNQPQHF,TGTGCCAGCTCACGGGTCGGGACGGACAATCAGCCCCAGCATTTT
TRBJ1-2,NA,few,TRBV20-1,CSAEPGPDYGYTF,TGCAGTGCTGAACCGGGGCCCGACTATGGCTACACCTTC
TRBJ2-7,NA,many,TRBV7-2,CASHPAGQSYEQYF,TGTGCCAGCCACCCTGCGGGACAGTCCTACGAGCAGTACTTC
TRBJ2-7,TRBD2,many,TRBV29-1,CSVETSGVSYEQYF,TGCAGCGTTGAAACTAGCGGGGTTTCCTACGAGCAGTACTTC
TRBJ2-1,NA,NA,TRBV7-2,CASSLARSLHEQFF,TGTGCCAGCAGCTTAGCGCGGTCGCTCCATGAGCAGTTCTTC
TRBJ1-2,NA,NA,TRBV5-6,CASSSTPYGYTF,TGTGCCAGCAGCTCGACTCCATATGGCTACACCTTC
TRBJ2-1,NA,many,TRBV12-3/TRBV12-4,CASSFRGGRNNEQFF,TGTGCCAGCAGTTTCAGAGGGGGGCGTAACAATGAGCAGTTCTTC
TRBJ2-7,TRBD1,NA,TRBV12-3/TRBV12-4,CASSFRQGMYEQYF,TGTGCCAGCAGTTTCCGACAGGGGATGTACGAGCAGTACTTC
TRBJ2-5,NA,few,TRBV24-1,CATSESSRGEQYF,TGTGCCACCAGTGAATCGTCCCGGGGAGAGCAGTACTTC
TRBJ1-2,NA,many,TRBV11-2,CASSLDSGGFYGYTF,TGTGCCAGCAGCTTAGATTCCGGCGGCTTCTATGGCTACACCTTC
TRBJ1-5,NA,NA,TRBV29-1,CSVVIDRNSNQPQHF,TGCAGCGTCGTTATAGACAGGAACAGCAATCAGCCCCAGCATTTT
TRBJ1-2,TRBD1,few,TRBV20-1,CSARDRGWNYGYTF,TGCAGTGCACGCGACAGGGGATGGAACTATGGCTACACCTTC
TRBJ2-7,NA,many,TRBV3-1,CASSQGPEQYF,TGTGCCAGCAGTCAGGGACCCGAGCAGTACTTC
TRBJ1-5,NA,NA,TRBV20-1,CSASGQTGQPQHF,TGCAGTGCTAGTGGACAGACCGGCCAGCCCCAGCATTTT
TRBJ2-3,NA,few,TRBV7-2,CASRWGGDDTQYF,TGTGCCAGCAGGTGGGGGGGCGACGATACGCAGTATTTT
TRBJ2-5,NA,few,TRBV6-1,CASSVNRENQETQYF,TGTGCCAGCAGCGTTAACAGGGAAAACCAAGAGACCCAGTACTTC
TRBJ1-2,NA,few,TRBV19,CASSGDGSTYGYTF,TGTGCCAGTAGTGGCGACGGGTCTACCTATGGCTACACCTTC
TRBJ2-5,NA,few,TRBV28,CASSTTVRETQYF,TGTGCCAGCAGTACGACGGTCCGAGAGACCCAGTACTTC
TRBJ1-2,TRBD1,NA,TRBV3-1,CASSPGTGPSLYGYTF,TGTGCCAGCAGCCCCGGGACAGGTCCTTCGCTCTATGGCTACACCTTC